The 7 T cell receptor beta chains given below trace back to one sample, sequenced in a study of CD8+ T cells in alopecia areata. cDNA prepared by RNA extraction and subsequent reverse transcription served as the template for sequencing. TCRdb's copy holds only in-frame clones and misses some; the assay was immunoSEQ multiplex PCR. The table shows 120,000 or so clones, with about 61% occurring only once. Material: CD4+ T cells sorted from blood. The source of these receptors is a human donor in good health.

The chain couples TRBV7-6 to TRBJ2-7; D is ambiguous. The germline V gene encodes CDR1 SGHVS and CDR2 FNYEAQ. The CDR3 extends over 12 amino acids. V lost 6 bases and J 3 bases, leaving 9 bases between the germline ends. The CDR3 DNA reads TGTGCCAGCAGTAGCCTGTACTACGAGCAGTACTTC. Translation: CASSSLYYEQYF. The entire variable domain, with the rest obtained from reference TRBV7-6 and TRBJ2-7, is as follows: GAGVSQSPRYKVTKRGQDVALRCDPISGHVSLYWYRQALGQGPEFLTYFNYEAQQDKSGLPNDRFSAERPEGSISTLTIQRTEQRDSAMYRCASSSLYYEQYFGPGTRLTVT.

This rearrangement joins TRBV15 to TRBJ2-7, with D hard to call. Between the trimmed V and J ends, which lost 11 bases and 0 bases, there was a span of 8 bases. Looked up from germline, CDR1 is LNHNV and CDR2 is YYDKDF (reference sequence). The CDR3 length is 11 residues. CDR3: CACWSSYEQYF. The CDR3 region has the DNA TGTGCCTGCTGGAGCTCCTACGAGCAGTACTTC.

This clone occurred once. The chain employs TRBV18 and TRBJ1-2; D perhaps matches TRBD1 (5 bases). CDR3 size: 14 residues. The V gene's germline CDR1 is KGHSH and CDR2 LQKENI. The germline V and J ends were trimmed by 3 bases and 1 base, with 9 bases remaining between them. The CDR3 spells CASSPAQGNYGYTF. The DNA of the CDR3 is TGTGCCAGCTCACCCGCCCAGGGTAACTATGGCTACACCTTC.

This clone occurred a few times. Distinct nucleotide sequences in the sample also encode this CDR3. This chain links TRBV29-1 with TRBJ2-5, with TRBD1 as a possible D gene (6 bases). With 7 bases removed from V and 3 bases from J, the gap between germline ends came to 6 bases. The CDR3 is 10 amino acids. Germline V gene lookup returns CDR1 SQVTM and CDR2 ANQGSEA. The CDR3 here is CSAGEETQYF. The CDR3 coding sequence is TGCAGCGCAGGGGAAGAGACCCAGTACTTC.

This clone was seen a few times. J is TRBJ2-1 and V is TRBV27, with D possibly TRBD2 on 6 matching bases. The CDR3 runs to 14 residues. CDR1 and CDR2 (germline): MNHEY, SMNVEV (reference sequence). The V end was cut by 6 bases, the J end by 4 bases, with 13 bases between. CDR3 residues: CASSTGAGYNEQFF. CDR3 nucleotides: TGTGCCAGCAGCACTGGGGCGGGGTACAATGAGCAGTTCTTC.

This sequence joins TRBV30 and TRBJ1-1; TRBD1 is a possible D gene (6 bases). The CDR3 has 13 residues. Looked up from germline, CDR1 is GTSNPN and CDR2 is SVGIG (reference sequence). V lost 2 bases to trimming and J lost 3 bases, with 10 bases between them. The CDR3 coding sequence is TGTGCCTGGAGTATAGGGGGATACACTGAAGCTTTCTTT. This translates into CAWSIGGYTEAFF.

The chain couples TRBV2 to TRBJ2-3; 10 nucleotides line up with TRBD1. Per germline, CDR1 SNHLY and CDR2 FYNNEI. This CDR3 is 15 amino acids long. V was pared by 7 bases and J by 5 bases, with 9 bases of the junction left unmatched. This CDR3 is CASTGQGVRRDTQYF. CDR3 DNA: TGTGCCAGCACTGGACAGGGGGTCAGGAGAGATACGCAGTATTTT.